The sample holds a few counts of the clone carrying this TCR beta chain. What it binds is not known. The sample originates from a study of shared clonotypes between healthy human individuals. Whole-study results and caveats: An anticipated effect of sequencing depth on clonotype sharing among donors was recognized.

Trimming left V 4 bases short and J 9 bases short, with 22 bases between. Germline-derived CDR1 and CDR2 are MNHEY and SMNVEV (reference sequence). The CDR3 extends over 15 amino acids. Splitting of CD4+ cells produced CD45RA+ naive and CD45RA-negative memory subsets. Assay: immunoSEQ multiplex PCR; the TCRdb copy retains only in-frame clones and omits some. Of 800,000 to 1,200,000 clones listed, around three quarters are singletons. Sequencing was done on a sample of memory CD4+ T cells from PBMCs. Subset denoted: CD45RA-negative fraction. The sequence was collected from a man aged 18 to 29 in good health. Some clones in this sample may be carry-over from other donors' samples. V is TRBV27 and J is TRBJ2-7; D tentatively fits TRBD1 or TRBD2 (5 bases each). The CDR3, as DNA: TGTGCCAGCAGTTCCATCCTGAGGGGCCTAGCTGGGCAGTACTTC. Encoded protein: CASSSILRGLAGQYF.